The source of this T cell receptor beta chain is a study of human T cells and chemical hapten exposure. Time point described: pre-sensitization, week 0. Treatment denoted: therapeutic diphenylcyclopropenone sensitization with weekly scalp DPC. Blood draws came before every patch-test application. This clonotype was seen many times. The V end lost 6 bases, the J end lost 8 bases, and 18 bases lay between the germline ends. The CDR3 is 14 residues long. The study's library attached unique molecular identifiers to single cDNA molecules. TCRdb passed the RACE reads through MiXCR, listing each CDR3 protein once. The profile shows 350,000 to 400,000 distinct CDR3 sequences, 5% to 6.5% of them singletons.

Sample: whole blood, taken in connection with sensitization to the hapten diphenylcyclopropenone (DPC). The origin of this receptor is a woman in her forties or fifties with alopecia areata. Some clones in this sample may be carry-over from other donors' samples. V is TRBV12-3 or TRBV12-4 and J is TRBJ2-3; tentative D call: TRBD2 (5 bases). The CDR3: CASSAGIVPGTQYF. CDR3 nucleotides: TGTGCCAGCAGCGCCGGGATCGTCCCGGGTACGCAGTATTTT.